The entry below gives a single T cell receptor (beta chain) sequence along with its context. Trimming shortened V by 4 bases and J by 3 bases, and 15 bases separated the two germline ends. The CDR3 covers 16 residues. Per germline, CDR1 LGHDT and CDR2 YNNKEL (reference sequence). Clones were read by immunoSEQ multiplex PCR, and TCRdb kept only the in-frame ones, dropping some. The data show 200,000 to 250,000 clones, approximately 90% seen once. This sample is drawn from a study of blood T cell repertoires in COVID-19. Turning to the study itself: PBMCs, B-cell-depleted T cells, or T cells were the source of the cDNA or gDNA that made up the material.

The rearrangement links TRBV3-1 (or the pseudogene TRBV3-2) to TRBJ1-4, with D perhaps matching TRBD1 (6 bases). The sample comprised peripheral blood. This clonotype was sampled from a man in his sixties with COVID-19, enrolled during active disease. CDR3 coding DNA: TGTGCCAGCAGCCCTCACCTGGACAGCTCTAATGAAAAACTGTTTTTT. Protein product: CASSPHLDSSNEKLFF.